Each of the 20 T cell receptor beta chains below was sequenced from the same sample in a study of cytomegalovirus exposure and HLA in healthy donors listed by TCRdb under 2017. The library was generated by the immunoSEQ multiplex PCR assay. For the multiplex PCR, a mixture combining 60 forward primers for TCR Vbeta segments and 13 reverse primers for TCR Jbeta segments was used. TCRdb stores this immuneACCESS table with in-frame sequences only. Part of the clones is absent; in the studies checked, under half of the shortfall reflects unresolved V genes, and no reason is known for the rest. The sample records some 200,000 clones, 83% of which are singletons. The ten largest clones represent over 1.1% of the sample. Sequenced: PBMCs. Receptor source: a girl aged 5-17 years in good health and CMV-seronegative.

The rearrangement links TRBV2 to TRBJ2-1; weak D call: TRBD2 (6 bases). Per germline, CDR1 SNHLY and CDR2 FYNNEI. Trimming removed 8 bases at V and 7 bases at J, with 21 bases between. CDR3 size: 15 residues. This CDR3 reads CASQRRAGMGNEQFF. DNA for the CDR3: TGTGCCAGCCAAAGGAGGGCCGGGATGGGGAATGAGCAGTTCTTC.

The chain joins TRBV7-6 to TRBJ1-2; a weak D match, TRBD1 (5 bases). The ends were cut back, 1 base at V and 9 bases at J, with 15 bases in the middle. The CDR3 is 14 residues long. The V gene's germline CDR1 is SGHVS and CDR2 FNYEAQ. Here the CDR3 DNA reads TGTGCCAGCAGCTTAGAAGGCCAGGGACTGAGCTACACCTTC. Encoded protein: CASSLEGQGLSYTF.

V usage is TRBV19 and J usage is TRBJ1-5; 10 bases are shared with TRBD1. This CDR3 contains 15 residues. Germline trimming cut 6 bases from V and 6 bases from J; bases unmatched to any gene: 8. In germline, CDR1 is LNHDA, CDR2 SQIVND (reference sequence). The CDR3 sequence is CASSDRGHGGQPQHF. CDR3 DNA: TGTGCCAGTAGCGACAGGGGGCACGGGGGTCAGCCCCAGCATTTT. Together with reference TRBV19 and TRBJ1-5, the CDR3 gives the full variable domain: DGGITQSPKYLFRKEGQNVTLSCEQNLNHDAMYWYRQDPGQGLRLIYYSQIVNDFQKGDIAEGYSVSREKKESFPLTVTSAQKNPTAFYLCASSDRGHGGQPQHFGDGTRLSIL.

This chain links TRBV5-1 with TRBJ1-2; 8 bases are a match to TRBD1. V trimming: 4 bases; J trimming: 6 bases; junction bases outside the gene matches: 8. The length of the CDR3 is 14 residues. The germline gives CDR1 SGHRS, CDR2 YFSETQ. In DNA, the CDR3 is TGCGCCAGCAGCCCTCGGACAGGGCTGGATGGCTACACCTTC. The encoded protein is CASSPRTGLDGYTF.

The rearrangement uses TRBV29-1 and TRBJ1-5, with a tentative D call TRBD1 (6 bases). The germline V gene has CDR1 SQVTM and CDR2 ANQGSEA. V lost 7 bases and J lost 5, with 15 bases in between. This CDR3 region has 13 residues. As DNA, the CDR3 is TGCAGCGCCACCGGACAGTCAGATCAGCCCCAGCATTTT. Translation gives CSATGQSDQPQHF.

The chain combines TRBV14 with TRBJ2-7; D is ambiguous. CDR3 length equals 15 residues. The V and J ends lost 1 base and 1 base respectively, with 11 bases between them. Germline V gene data show CDR1 as SGHDN and CDR2 as FVKESK. The CDR3, as DNA: TGTGCCAGCAGCCAAGGTCATTACAGTTCCTACGAGCAGTACTTC. Translation gives CASSQGHYSSYEQYF.

This rearrangement joins TRBV10-3 to TRBJ2-7; D not certain. V shed 3 bases and J shed 3 bases, with 9 bases lying between them. Germline-derived CDR1 and CDR2 are ENHRY and SYGVKD. The CDR3 totals 13 residues. The CDR3 loop reads CAISEVTNYEQYF. CDR3 nucleotide sequence: TGTGCCATCAGTGAAGTGACAAACTACGAGCAGTACTTC.

The chain is built from TRBV4-2 and TRBJ1-1; 9 nucleotides line up with TRBD1. V trimming: 5 bases; J trimming: 10 bases; junction bases outside the gene matches: 8. Germline lookup yields CDR1 LGHNA and CDR2 YNFKEQ. The CDR3 consists of 13 residues. The CDR3 is CASSVGGTGRAFF. The CDR3 DNA reads as TGTGCCAGCAGCGTCGGGGGGACAGGGAGAGCTTTCTTT.

The CDR3 loop reads CASSSTSGGVWETQYF. The CDR3 bases are TGTGCCAGCAGCTCAACTAGCGGGGGGGTCTGGGAGACCCAGTACTTC. The chain employs TRBV9 and TRBJ2-5, with 13 bases lining up with TRBD2. Germline lookup yields CDR1 SGDLS and CDR2 YYNGEE. This CDR3 comprises 16 residues. With 4 bases clipped from V and 5 bases from J, the junction kept 8 bases outside the gene matches.

This clone was detected once. CDR3 protein: CASSPDSTSSYEQYF. CDR3 sequence (DNA): TGTGCCAGCAGCCCAGACAGTACCAGCTCCTACGAGCAGTACTTC. The chain combines TRBV6-1 with TRBJ2-7, with D perhaps matching TRBD1 (5 bases). The CDR3 extends over 15 amino acids. Germline assignment: CDR1 MNHNS and CDR2 SASEGT. V gave up 6 bases and J gave up 0 bases, with 15 bases separating them.

The chain joins TRBV5-1 to TRBJ1-1; the D gene is possibly TRBD1 (5 bases). CDR1 SGHRS and CDR2 YFSETQ come from the germline V gene. The CDR3 has 12 residues. Trimming left V 4 bases short and J 4 bases short, with 8 bases between. The CDR3 region has the DNA TGCGCCAGCAGCACCCAGGGCACTGAAGCTTTCTTT. It codes for CASSTQGTEAFF.

V and J are TRBV27 and TRBJ2-2, with 9 bases aligning to TRBD2. The V and J ends lost 8 bases and 6 bases, in that order; junction bases with no gene match: 10. CDR3 length: 15 amino acids. The V gene's germline CDR1 is MNHEY and CDR2 SMNVEV (reference sequence). CDR3 bases: TGTGCCAGCCGGCCTAGCGGGGCCCCCGCCGGGGAGCTGTTTTTT. Encoded protein: CASRPSGAPAGELFF.

The rearrangement joins TRBV10-3 to TRBJ1-1; 10 bases are shared with TRBD1. Looked up from germline, CDR1 is ENHRY and CDR2 is SYGVKD. V was clipped by 11 bases and J by 0 bases; unmatched bases: 6. The CDR3 extends over 14 amino acids. CDR3 amino acids: CAARQGAVNTEAFF. CDR3 in DNA: TGTGCCGCCAGACAGGGGGCGGTGAACACTGAAGCTTTCTTT.

The gene calls are TRBV20-1 and TRBJ2-2; D is ambiguous. Per the germline V gene, CDR1 is DFQATT and CDR2 is SNEGSKA (reference sequence). This CDR3 has 11 amino acids. V was trimmed by 4 bases and J by 7 bases, leaving 7 bases between them. CDR3 residues: CSAIRIGELFF. CDR3 DNA: TGCAGTGCTATCAGAATCGGGGAGCTGTTTTTT.

This chain links TRBV5-1 with TRBJ2-5; D is possibly TRBD2 (5 bases). Germline-derived CDR1 and CDR2 are SGHRS and YFSETQ. The V gene lost 4 bases and the J gene lost 5 bases, with 9 bases spanning the gap. This CDR3 comprises 12 residues. CDR3 bases: TGCGCCAGCAGCCCCCAGCGGGAGACCCAGTACTTC. This gives the protein CASSPQRETQYF.

The chain uses TRBV5-1 and TRBJ1-4; tentative D call: TRBD1 (6 bases). The germline V gene encodes CDR1 SGHRS and CDR2 YFSETQ. The ends were cut back, 4 bases at V and 0 bases at J, with 13 bases in the middle. This CDR3 is built from 16 residues. As DNA, the CDR3 is TGCGCCAGCAGCCAGGGGACAAGTGCAACTAATGAAAAACTGTTTTTT. Its protein product is CASSQGTSATNEKLFF.

This clone appeared a few times. This sequence joins TRBV6-1 and TRBJ2-6; 10 bases are shared with TRBD1. The CDR3 is 16 residues long. The V gene end was trimmed by 1 base and the J gene end by 7 bases; junction bases not matched to a gene: 4. From germline, CDR1 is MNHNS and CDR2 SASEGT. The CDR3 is CASSEGQGASANVLTF. The CDR3 bases are TGTGCCAGCAGTGAAGGACAGGGGGCGTCTGCCAACGTCCTGACTTTC.

The chain combines TRBV4-1 with TRBJ2-7; D is undetermined. V was pared by 0 bases and J by 2 bases, with 14 bases between. The CDR3 length is 16 residues. Germline CDR1 and CDR2: MGHRA and YSYEKL. DNA of the CDR3: TGCGCCAGCAGCCAAGACATAGTCTCCCTACCCTACGAGCAGTACTTC. It yields the protein CASSQDIVSLPYEQYF.

This sequence joins TRBV5-1 and TRBJ1-2, with TRBD1 matching over 9 bases. The V and J ends lost 1 base and 2 bases, in that order; junction bases with no gene match: 6. Germline V lookup: CDR1 SGHRS, CDR2 YFSETQ. This CDR3 comprises 16 residues. The CDR3 region has the DNA TGCGCCAGCAGCTTGTATCGGGACAGGGCGAACTATGGCTACACCTTC. It encodes CASSLYRDRANYGYTF.

This sequence joins TRBV28 and TRBJ2-2; 11 bases match TRBD1. The CDR3 sequence is 16 residues long. CDR1 and CDR2 from the germline V gene are MDHEN and SYDVKM. J was trimmed by 7 bases and V by 4 bases; bases with no gene match: 8. The CDR3 nucleotides read TGTGCCAGCAGTTCGCGGACAGGGGGCTCTTACGGGGAGCTGTTTTTT. It codes for CASSSRTGGSYGELFF. Using reference TRBV28 and TRBJ2-2 for the parts outside the CDR3, the full variable domain is DVKVTQSSRYLVKRTGEKVFLECVQDMDHENMFWYRQDPGLGLRLIYFSYDVKMKEKGDIPEGYSVSREKKERFSLILESASTNQTSMYLCASSSRTGGSYGELFFGEGSRLTVL.